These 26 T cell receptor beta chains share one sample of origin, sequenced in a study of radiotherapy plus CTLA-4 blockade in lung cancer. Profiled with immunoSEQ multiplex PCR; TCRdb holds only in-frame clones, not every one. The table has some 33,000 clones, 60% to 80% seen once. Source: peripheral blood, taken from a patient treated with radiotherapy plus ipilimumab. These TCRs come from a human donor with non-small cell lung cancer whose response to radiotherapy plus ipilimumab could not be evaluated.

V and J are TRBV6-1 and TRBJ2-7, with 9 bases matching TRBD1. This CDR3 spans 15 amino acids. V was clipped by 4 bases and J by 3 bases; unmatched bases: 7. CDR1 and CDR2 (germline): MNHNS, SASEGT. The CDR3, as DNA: TGTGCCAGCAGTGTCCCGGGACAGGGACTCTACGAGCAGTACTTC. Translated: CASSVPGQGLYEQYF.

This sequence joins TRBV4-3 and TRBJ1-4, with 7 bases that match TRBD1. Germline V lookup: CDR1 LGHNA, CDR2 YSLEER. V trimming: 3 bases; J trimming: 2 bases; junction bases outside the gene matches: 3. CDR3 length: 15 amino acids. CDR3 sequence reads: CASSQNRGTNEKLFF. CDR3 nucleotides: TGCGCCAGCAGCCAGAACAGGGGTACTAATGAAAAACTGTTTTTT.

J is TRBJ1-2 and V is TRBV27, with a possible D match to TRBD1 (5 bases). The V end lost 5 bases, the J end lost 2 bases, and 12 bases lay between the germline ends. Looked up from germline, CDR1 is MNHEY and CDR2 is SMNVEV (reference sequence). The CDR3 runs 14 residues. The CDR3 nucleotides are TGTGCCAGCAGTCCCCAGGAGGGGAACTATGGCTACACCTTC. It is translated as CASSPQEGNYGYTF.

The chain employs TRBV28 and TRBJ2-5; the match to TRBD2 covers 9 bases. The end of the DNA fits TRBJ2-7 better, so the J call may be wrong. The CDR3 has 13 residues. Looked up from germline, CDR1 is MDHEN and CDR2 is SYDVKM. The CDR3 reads CACKLAGSYEQYF. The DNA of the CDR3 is TGTGCCTGTAAACTAGCGGGCTCCTACGAGCAGTACTTC.

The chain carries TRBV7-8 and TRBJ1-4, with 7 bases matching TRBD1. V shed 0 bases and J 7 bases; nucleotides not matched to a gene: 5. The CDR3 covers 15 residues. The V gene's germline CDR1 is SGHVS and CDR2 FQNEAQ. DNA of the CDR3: TGTGCCAGCAGCTTAGCAGGGGGCCTGCTTGAAAAACTGTTTTTT. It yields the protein CASSLAGGLLEKLFF.

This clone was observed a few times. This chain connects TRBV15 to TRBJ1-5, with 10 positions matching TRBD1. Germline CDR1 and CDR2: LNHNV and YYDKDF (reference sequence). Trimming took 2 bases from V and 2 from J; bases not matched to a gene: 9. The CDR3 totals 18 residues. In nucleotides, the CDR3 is TGTGCCACCAGCAGACCATCCGGGACAGGGGTAGGCAATCAGCCCCAGCATTTT. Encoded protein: CATSRPSGTGVGNQPQHF.

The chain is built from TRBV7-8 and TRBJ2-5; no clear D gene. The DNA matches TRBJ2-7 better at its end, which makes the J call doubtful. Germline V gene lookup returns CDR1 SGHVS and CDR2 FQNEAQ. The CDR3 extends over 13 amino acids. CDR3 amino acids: CASSLFEASEQYF. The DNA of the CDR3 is TGTGCCAGCAGCTTGTTCGAGGCCAGCGAGCAGTACTTC.

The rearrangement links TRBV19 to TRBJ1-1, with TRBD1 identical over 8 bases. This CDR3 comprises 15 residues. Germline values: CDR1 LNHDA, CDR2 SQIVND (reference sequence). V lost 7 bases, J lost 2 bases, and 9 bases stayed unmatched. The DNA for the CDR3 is TGTGCCAGTACCCGGACAGGGACGGTAAACACTGAAGCTTTCTTT. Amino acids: CASTRTGTVNTEAFF.

The CDR3 region has the DNA TGTGCCAGCAGTTCGTGGGAGTCAGATACGCAGTATTTT. The encoded protein is CASSSWESDTQYF. The genes are TRBV28 and TRBJ2-3; D possibly corresponds to TRBD2 (5 bases). The CDR3 length is 13 residues. CDR1 and CDR2 (germline): MDHEN, SYDVKM. Trimming cost V 4 bases and J 4 bases, with 9 bases left between them. Complete variable domain (other parts from reference TRBV28 and TRBJ2-3): DVKVTQSSRYLVKRTGEKVFLECVQDMDHENMFWYRQDPGLGLRLIYFSYDVKMKEKGDIPEGYSVSREKKERFSLILESASTNQTSMYLCASSSWESDTQYFGPGTRLTVL.

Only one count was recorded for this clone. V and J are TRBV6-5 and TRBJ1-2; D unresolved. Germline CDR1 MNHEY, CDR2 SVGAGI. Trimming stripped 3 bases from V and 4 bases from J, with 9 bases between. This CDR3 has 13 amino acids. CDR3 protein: CASSYVAVYGYTF. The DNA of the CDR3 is TGTGCCAGCAGTTATGTGGCAGTCTATGGCTACACCTTC.

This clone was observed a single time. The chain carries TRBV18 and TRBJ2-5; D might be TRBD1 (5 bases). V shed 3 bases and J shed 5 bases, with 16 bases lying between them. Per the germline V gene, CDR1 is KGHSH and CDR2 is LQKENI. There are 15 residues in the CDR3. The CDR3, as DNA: TGTGCCAGCTCACCCGGTGGCCAGGGTTGGGAGACCCAGTACTTC. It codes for CASSPGGQGWETQYF.

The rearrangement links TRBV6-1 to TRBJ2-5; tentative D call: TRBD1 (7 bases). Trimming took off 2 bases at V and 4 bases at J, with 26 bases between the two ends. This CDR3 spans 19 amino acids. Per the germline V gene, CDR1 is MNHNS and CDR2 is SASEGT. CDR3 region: CASSELLSSTGTALETQYF. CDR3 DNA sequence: TGTGCCAGCAGTGAACTTTTGAGTTCGACAGGGACTGCGCTAGAGACCCAGTACTTC.

The DNA of the CDR3 is TGTGCCAGCTCACACCCGGGACAGGACGATTCACCCCTCCACTTT. Translation: CASSHPGQDDSPLHF. The chain employs TRBV18 and TRBJ1-6, with 8 bases matching TRBD1. From germline, CDR1 is KGHSH and CDR2 LQKENI. The ends lost 4 bases at V and 8 bases at J; junction bases unmatched: 7. The CDR3 sequence is 15 residues long.

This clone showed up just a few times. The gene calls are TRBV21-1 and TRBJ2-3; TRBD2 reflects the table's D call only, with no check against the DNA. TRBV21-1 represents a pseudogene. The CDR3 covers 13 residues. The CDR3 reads CASSKKRTDTQYF. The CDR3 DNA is TGTGCCAGCAGCAAAAAGCGCACAGATACGCAGTATTTT.

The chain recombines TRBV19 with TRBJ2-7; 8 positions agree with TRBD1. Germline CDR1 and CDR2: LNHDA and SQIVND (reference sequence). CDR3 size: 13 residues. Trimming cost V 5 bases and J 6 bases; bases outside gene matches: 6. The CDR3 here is CASSGNRGSEQYF. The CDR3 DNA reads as TGTGCCAGTAGTGGGAACAGGGGGAGCGAGCAGTACTTC.

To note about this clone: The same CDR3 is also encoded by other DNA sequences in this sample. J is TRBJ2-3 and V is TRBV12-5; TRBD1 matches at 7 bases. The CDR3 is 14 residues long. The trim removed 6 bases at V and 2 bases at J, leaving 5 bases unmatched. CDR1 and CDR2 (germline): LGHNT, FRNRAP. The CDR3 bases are TGTGCTAGTGGGAGGGACAGCCACACAGATACGCAGTATTTT. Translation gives CASGRDSHTDTQYF.

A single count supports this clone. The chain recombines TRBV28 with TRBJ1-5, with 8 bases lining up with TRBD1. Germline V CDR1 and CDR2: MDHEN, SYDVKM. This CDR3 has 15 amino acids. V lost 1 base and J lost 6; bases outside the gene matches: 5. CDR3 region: CASSLSQGAGQPQHF. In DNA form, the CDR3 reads TGTGCCAGCAGTTTATCCCAGGGGGCGGGTCAGCCCCAGCATTTT.

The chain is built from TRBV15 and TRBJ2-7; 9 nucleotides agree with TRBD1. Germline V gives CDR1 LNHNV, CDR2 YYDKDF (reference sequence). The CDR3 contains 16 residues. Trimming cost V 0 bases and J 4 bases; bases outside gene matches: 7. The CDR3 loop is CATSRDPGTGRYEQYF. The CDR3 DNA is TGTGCCACCAGCAGAGACCCCGGGACAGGGAGGTACGAGCAGTACTTC.

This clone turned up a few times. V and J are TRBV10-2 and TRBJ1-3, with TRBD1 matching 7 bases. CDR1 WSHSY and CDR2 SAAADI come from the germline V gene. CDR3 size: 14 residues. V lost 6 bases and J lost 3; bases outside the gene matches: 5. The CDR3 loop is CASSRGTDGNTIYF. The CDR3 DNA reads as TGCGCCAGCAGCCGCGGGACAGATGGAAACACCATATATTTT.

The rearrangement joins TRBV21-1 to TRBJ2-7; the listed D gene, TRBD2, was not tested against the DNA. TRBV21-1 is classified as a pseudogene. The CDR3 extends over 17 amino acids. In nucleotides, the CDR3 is TGTGCCAGCAGCAAAGACCCCCTAGGTCAAAGCTCCTACGAGCAGTACTTC. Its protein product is CASSKDPLGQSSYEQYF.

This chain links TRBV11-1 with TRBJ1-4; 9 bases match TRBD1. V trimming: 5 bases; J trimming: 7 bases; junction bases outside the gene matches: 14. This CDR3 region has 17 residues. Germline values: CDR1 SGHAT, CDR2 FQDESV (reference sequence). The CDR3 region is CASSPVRGTGLPEKLFF. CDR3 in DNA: TGTGCCAGCAGCCCGGTGCGTGGGACAGGGTTGCCTGAAAAACTGTTTTTT.

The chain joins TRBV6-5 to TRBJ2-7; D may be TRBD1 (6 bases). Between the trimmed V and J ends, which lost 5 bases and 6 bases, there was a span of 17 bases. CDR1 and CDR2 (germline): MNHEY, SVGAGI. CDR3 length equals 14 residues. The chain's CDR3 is CASSEVRGYGEQYF. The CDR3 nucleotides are TGTGCCAGCAGTGAAGTGAGGGGGTATGGCGAGCAGTACTTC.

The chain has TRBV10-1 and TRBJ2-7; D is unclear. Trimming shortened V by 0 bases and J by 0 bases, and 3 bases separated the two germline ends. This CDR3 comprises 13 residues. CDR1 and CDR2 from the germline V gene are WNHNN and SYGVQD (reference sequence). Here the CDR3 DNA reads TGCGCCAGCAGTGAGTCCCTCTCCTACGAGCAGTACTTC. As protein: CASSESLSYEQYF.

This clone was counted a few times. CDR3 nucleotides: TGTGCCAGCAGCGGTGACAGGACCTTAGGGGGCTACACCTTC. Translation: CASSGDRTLGGYTF. The chain carries TRBV9 and TRBJ1-2; D possibly corresponds to TRBD1 (6 bases). The V gene's germline CDR1 is SGDLS and CDR2 YYNGEE. The CDR3 sequence is 14 residues long. V lost 3 bases to trimming and J lost 8 bases, with 17 bases between them. The full variable domain, its missing parts supplied by reference TRBV9 and TRBJ1-2, is DSGVTQTPKHLITATGQRVTLRCSPRSGDLSVYWYQQSLDQGLQFLIQYYNGEERAKGNILERFSAQQFPDLHSELNLSSLELGDSALYFCASSGDRTLGGYTFGSGTRLTVV.

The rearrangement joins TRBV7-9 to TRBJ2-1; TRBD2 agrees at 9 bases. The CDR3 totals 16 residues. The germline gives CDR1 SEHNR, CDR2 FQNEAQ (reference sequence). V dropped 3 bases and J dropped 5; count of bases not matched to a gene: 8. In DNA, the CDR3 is TGTGCCAGCAGCTTTGTTCCAGGACTAGCGAACAATGAGCAGTTCTTC. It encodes CASSFVPGLANNEQFF. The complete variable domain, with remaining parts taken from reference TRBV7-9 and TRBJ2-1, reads DTGVSQNPRHKITKRGQNVTFRCDPISEHNRLYWYRQTLGQGPEFLTYFQNEAQLEKSRLLSDRFSAERPKGSFSTLEIQRTEQGDSAMYLCASSFVPGLANNEQFFGPGTRLTVL.

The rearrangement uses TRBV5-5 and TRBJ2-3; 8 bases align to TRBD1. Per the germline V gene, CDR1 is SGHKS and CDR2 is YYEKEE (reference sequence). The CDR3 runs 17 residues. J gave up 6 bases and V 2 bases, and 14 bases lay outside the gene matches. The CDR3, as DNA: TGTGCCAGCAGCTTATCGGGCGGACAGGGTGCAGGGGATACGCAGTATTTT. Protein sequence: CASSLSGGQGAGDTQYF.